One T cell receptor beta chain is described in this entry. Germline values: CDR1 SGHRS, CDR2 YFSETQ. This CDR3 has 17 residues. Losses at the gene ends were 1 base for V and 3 bases for J; bases not matched to a gene: 11. This sample was taken from a study of blood T cell repertoires in COVID-19. At the level of the study: Spain, Italy and the United States supplied samples that represented acute and convalescent COVID-19. PBMCs, B-cell-depleted T cells, or T cells provided the cDNA or gDNA that made up the material.

Original processing methods: Amplification with reference gene primers provided the estimates of nucleated cell counts. Repertoires were generated with immunoSEQ multiplex PCR, while TCRdb's copy carries only in-frame clones and drops some. V and J calls and clone size are those listed in that table; D and trimming were worked out from the DNA. The sample lists approximately 250,000 clones; around 84% were seen once. The gene calls are TRBV5-1 and TRBJ2-7; 9 nucleotides align to TRBD2. Sequences were obtained from peripheral blood. The source of this sequence is a man aged 35 to 55 who had recovered from COVID-19. The CDR3 region has the DNA TGCGCCAGCAGCTTGCGGGCTAGCGGGGACTACGACTACGAGCAGTACTTC. The encoded protein is CASSLRASGDYDYEQYF.